One sample yielded the 12 T cell receptor beta chains listed below, sequenced in a study of shared clonotypes between healthy human individuals. In the naive CD8 group, cells lacked CD45RO and were positively selected for CCR7, so terminally differentiated effector memory CD45RA+ cells were left out. Sequencing was performed with immunoSEQ multiplex PCR; in TCRdb, only in-frame clones are kept and a portion is missing. The data contain some 2.1 million clones, just under 95% of them seen just once; the ten biggest clones take up 0.9% to 1.4%. Source material: naive CD8+ T cells sorted from blood. These receptors all come from a man between 18 and 29 years old in good health.

The chain combines TRBV11-2 with TRBJ2-3; possible D gene TRBD1, 5 bases. The CDR3 covers 14 residues. With 3 bases removed from V and 6 bases from J, the gap between germline ends came to 13 bases. Germline values: CDR1 SGHAT, CDR2 FQNNGV. Written as DNA, the CDR3 is TGTGCCAGCAGCTTGTCCGTGGGGCCGGATACGCAGTATTTT. This codes for CASSLSVGPDTQYF.

The chain joins TRBV7-2 to TRBJ2-7; a weak D match, TRBD1 (5 bases). V lost 5 bases to trimming and J lost 3 bases, with 14 bases between them. Germline V lookup: CDR1 SGHTA, CDR2 FQGNSA. The CDR3 is made up of 14 amino acids. The CDR3 DNA sequence: TGTGCCAGCAGCCTCGTAGGGGCGATCTACGAGCAGTACTTC. The encoded protein is CASSLVGAIYEQYF.

Remarks on this clone: Other nucleotide sequences from this sample produce the same CDR3. The J gene is TRBJ2-1, the V gene TRBV5-1, with D unclear. The CDR3 has 15 residues. Germline loops: CDR1 SGHRS, CDR2 YFSETQ. Between the trimmed V and J ends, which lost 0 bases and 3 bases, there was a span of 10 bases. The CDR3 loop is CASSLEGGSYNEQFF. CDR3 bases: TGCGCCAGCAGCTTGGAGGGTGGTAGCTACAATGAGCAGTTCTTC.

The chain uses TRBV5-6 and TRBJ2-5; 7 nucleotides line up with TRBD2. Trimming took 5 bases from V and 5 from J; bases not matched to a gene: 9. The CDR3 length is 14 residues. Germline CDR1 and CDR2: SGHDT and YYEEEE. The CDR3 loop reads CASRMAGLDETQYF. DNA of the CDR3: TGTGCCAGCAGAATGGCCGGACTAGACGAGACCCAGTACTTC.

The J gene is TRBJ1-2, the V gene TRBV13; D ambiguous. The CDR3 has 12 amino acids. The V gene's germline CDR1 is PRHDT and CDR2 FYEKMQ (reference sequence). V shed 5 bases and J shed 4 bases, with 8 bases lying between them. CDR3 nucleotides: TGTGCCAGCAGCGTCGGAGGCTATGGCTACACCTTC. Residues: CASSVGGYGYTF.

In the case of this clone: Additional DNA sequences in this sample encode the identical CDR3. The V gene is TRBV27, the J gene TRBJ1-1, with 9 nucleotides matching TRBD1. This CDR3 has 16 amino acids. Trimming removed 4 bases from V and 1 base from J; junction bases left unmatched: 7. From germline, CDR1 is MNHEY and CDR2 SMNVEV (reference sequence). CDR3 region: CASSSGPGQGNTEAFF. The CDR3 coding sequence is TGTGCCAGCAGTTCGGGTCCGGGACAGGGGAACACTGAAGCTTTCTTT.

V gene TRBV7-9 combines with J gene TRBJ2-1; D is possibly TRBD1 or TRBD2 (6 bases each). V was shortened by 1 base and J by 1 base, with 11 bases between the two germline ends. The CDR3 has 16 residues. CDR1 is SEHNR and CDR2 is FQNEAQ in the germline V gene (reference sequence). This CDR3 reads CASSLVRGESYNEQFF. In DNA, the CDR3 is TGTGCCAGCAGCTTAGTGAGGGGGGAGTCCTACAATGAGCAGTTCTTC.

DNA of the CDR3: TGTGCCAGCAGCAGGACTAGGGACAATGAGCAGTTCTTC. Its translation is CASSRTRDNEQFF. The genes are TRBV11-2 and TRBJ2-1, with 7 bases fitting TRBD2. CDR1 and CDR2 (germline): SGHAT, FQNNGV. The CDR3 runs to 13 residues. V lost 5 bases to trimming and J lost 5 bases; unmatched junction nucleotides: 3.

The rearrangement links TRBV6-5 to TRBJ2-5, with D unresolved. The germline CDR1 and CDR2 sequences are MNHEY and SVGAGI. Trimming cost V 10 bases and J 4 bases, with 10 bases left between them. This CDR3 is 11 amino acids long. The CDR3 here is CATSEGETQYF. In DNA, the CDR3 is TGTGCCACCTCGGAAGGAGAGACCCAGTACTTC.

This chain links TRBV6-1 with TRBJ1-1, with D unclear. Germline CDR1 and CDR2: MNHNS and SASEGT. V shed 3 bases and J shed 6 bases, with 5 bases lying between them. The CDR3 is made up of 11 amino acids. This CDR3 is CASSEGSEAFF. DNA of the CDR3: TGTGCCAGCAGTGAGGGCTCTGAAGCTTTCTTT.

The CDR3: CARDSSSSGNTIYF. The CDR3 coding sequence is TGTGCCAGGGACAGCAGTTCATCTGGAAACACCATATATTTT. The chain combines TRBV27 with TRBJ1-3; D perhaps matches TRBD1 (6 bases). V lost 9 bases and J lost 1, with 13 bases in between. CDR1 MNHEY and CDR2 SMNVEV come from the germline V gene (reference sequence). This CDR3 spans 14 amino acids.

The J gene is TRBJ2-7, the V gene TRBV6-4, with D unclear. V shed 4 bases and J shed 1 base, with 20 bases lying between them. CDR1 and CDR2 from the germline V gene are MRHNA and SNTAGT. The CDR3 is 17 amino acids. The CDR3 DNA reads as TGTGCCAGCAGTGGCGGCCCCCTTGGGGAATCATCCTACGAGCAGTACTTC. Translating gives CASSGGPLGESSYEQYF.